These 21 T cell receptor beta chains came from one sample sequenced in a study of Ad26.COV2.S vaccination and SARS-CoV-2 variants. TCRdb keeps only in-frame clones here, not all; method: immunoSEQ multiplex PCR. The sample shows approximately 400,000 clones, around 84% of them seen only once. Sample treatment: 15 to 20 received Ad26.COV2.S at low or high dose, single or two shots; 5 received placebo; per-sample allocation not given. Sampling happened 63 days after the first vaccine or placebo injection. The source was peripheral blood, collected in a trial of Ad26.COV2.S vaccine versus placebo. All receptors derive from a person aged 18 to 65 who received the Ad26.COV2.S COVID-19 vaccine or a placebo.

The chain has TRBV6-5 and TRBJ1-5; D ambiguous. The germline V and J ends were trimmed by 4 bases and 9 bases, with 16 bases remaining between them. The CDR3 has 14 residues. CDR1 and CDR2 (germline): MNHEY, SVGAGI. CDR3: CASSSSLSPGPQHF. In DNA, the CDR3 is TGTGCCAGCAGTTCTTCCCTAAGTCCTGGGCCCCAGCATTTT.

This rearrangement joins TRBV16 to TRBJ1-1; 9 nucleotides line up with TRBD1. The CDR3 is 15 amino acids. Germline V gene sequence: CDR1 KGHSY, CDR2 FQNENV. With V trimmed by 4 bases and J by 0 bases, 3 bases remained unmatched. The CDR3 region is CASSPYRGLNTEAFF. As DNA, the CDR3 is TGTGCCAGCAGCCCTTACAGGGGGCTGAACACTGAAGCTTTCTTT.

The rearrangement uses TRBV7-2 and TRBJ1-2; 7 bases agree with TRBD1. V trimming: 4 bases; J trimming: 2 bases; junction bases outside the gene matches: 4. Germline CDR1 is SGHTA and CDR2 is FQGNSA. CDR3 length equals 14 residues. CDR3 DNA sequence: TGTGCCAGCAGCTCGGACAGGACCAACTATGGCTACACCTTC. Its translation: CASSSDRTNYGYTF.

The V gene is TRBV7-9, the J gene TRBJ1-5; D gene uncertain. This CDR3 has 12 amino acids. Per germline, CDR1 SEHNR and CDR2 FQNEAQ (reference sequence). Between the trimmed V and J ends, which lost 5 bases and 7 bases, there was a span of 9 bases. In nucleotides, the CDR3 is TGTGCCAGCAGCCGAAGTCAACAGCCCCAGCATTTT. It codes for CASSRSQQPQHF.

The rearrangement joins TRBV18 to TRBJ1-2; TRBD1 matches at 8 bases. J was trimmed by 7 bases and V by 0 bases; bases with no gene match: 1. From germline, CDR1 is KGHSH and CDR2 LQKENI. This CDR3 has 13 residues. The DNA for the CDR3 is TGTGCCAGCTCACCACCTACAGGGGGTGGCTACACCTTC. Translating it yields CASSPPTGGGYTF. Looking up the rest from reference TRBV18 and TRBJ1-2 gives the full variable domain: NAGVMQNPRHLVRRRGQEARLRCSPMKGHSHVYWYRQLPEEGLKFMVYLQKENIIDESGMPKERFSAEFPKEGPSILRIQQVVRGDSAAYFCASSPPTGGGYTFGSGTRLTVV.

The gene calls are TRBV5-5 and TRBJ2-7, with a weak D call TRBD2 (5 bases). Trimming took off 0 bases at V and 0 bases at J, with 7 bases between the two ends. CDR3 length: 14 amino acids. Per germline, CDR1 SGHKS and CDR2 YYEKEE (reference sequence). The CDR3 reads CASSLVGSSYEQYF. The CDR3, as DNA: TGTGCCAGCAGCTTGGTGGGGAGCTCCTACGAGCAGTACTTC.

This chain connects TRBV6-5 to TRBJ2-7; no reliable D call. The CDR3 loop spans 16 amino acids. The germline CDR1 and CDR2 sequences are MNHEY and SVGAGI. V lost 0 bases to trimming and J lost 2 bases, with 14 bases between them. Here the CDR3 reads CASSYSMVLWAYEQYF. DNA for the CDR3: TGTGCCAGCAGTTACTCGATGGTACTATGGGCCTACGAGCAGTACTTC.

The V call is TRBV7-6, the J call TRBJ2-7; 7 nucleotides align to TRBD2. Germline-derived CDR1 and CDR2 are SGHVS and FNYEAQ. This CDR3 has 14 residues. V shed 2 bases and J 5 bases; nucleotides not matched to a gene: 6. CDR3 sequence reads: CASSLRLASDEQYF. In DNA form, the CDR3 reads TGTGCCAGCAGCTTACGACTAGCTTCGGACGAGCAGTACTTC.

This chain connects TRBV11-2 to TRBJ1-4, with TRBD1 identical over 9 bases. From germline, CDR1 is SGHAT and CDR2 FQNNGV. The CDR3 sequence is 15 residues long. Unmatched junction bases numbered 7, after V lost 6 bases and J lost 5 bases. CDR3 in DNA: TGTGCCAGCAGTTCCGGGACAGGGCAAAATGAAAAACTGTTTTTT. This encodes CASSSGTGQNEKLFF.

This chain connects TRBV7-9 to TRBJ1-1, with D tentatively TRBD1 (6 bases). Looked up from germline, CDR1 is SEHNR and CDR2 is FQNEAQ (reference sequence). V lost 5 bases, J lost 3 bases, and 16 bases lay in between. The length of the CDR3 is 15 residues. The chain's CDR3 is CASSPPRGLYTEAFF. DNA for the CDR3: TGTGCCAGCAGCCCGCCCAGGGGTTTGTACACTGAAGCTTTCTTT.

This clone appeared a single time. As DNA, the CDR3 is TGTGCCAGCAGCCGCCCGGATCTGTACCAAGAGACCCAGTACTTC. It codes for CASSRPDLYQETQYF. This chain uses TRBV3-1 (or the pseudogene TRBV3-2) with TRBJ2-5, with D hard to call. V was trimmed by 4 bases and J by 0 bases, leaving 12 bases between them. Germline V gene data show CDR1 as LGHDT and CDR2 as YNNKEL (reference sequence). This CDR3 has 15 amino acids.

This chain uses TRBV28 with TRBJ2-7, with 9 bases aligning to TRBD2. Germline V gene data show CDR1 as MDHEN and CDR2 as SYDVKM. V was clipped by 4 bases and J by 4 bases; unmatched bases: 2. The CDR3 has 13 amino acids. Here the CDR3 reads CASSSTSGYEQYF. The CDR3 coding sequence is TGTGCCAGCAGTTCGACTAGCGGATACGAGCAGTACTTC.

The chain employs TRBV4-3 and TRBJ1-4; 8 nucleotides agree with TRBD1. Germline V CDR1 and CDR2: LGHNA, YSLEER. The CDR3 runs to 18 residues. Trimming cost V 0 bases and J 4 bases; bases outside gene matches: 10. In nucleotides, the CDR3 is TGCGCCAGCAGCCAAGATTGGGATGGACAGGGACTTAATGAAAAACTGTTTTTT. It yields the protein CASSQDWDGQGLNEKLFF.

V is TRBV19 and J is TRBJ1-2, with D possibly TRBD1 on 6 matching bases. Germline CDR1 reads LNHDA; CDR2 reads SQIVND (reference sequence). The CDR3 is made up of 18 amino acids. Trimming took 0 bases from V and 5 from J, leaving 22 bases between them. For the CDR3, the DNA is TGTGCCAGTAGTATAGAGATTGACAGGCCGACTATGGGATATGGCTACACCTTC. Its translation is CASSIEIDRPTMGYGYTF.

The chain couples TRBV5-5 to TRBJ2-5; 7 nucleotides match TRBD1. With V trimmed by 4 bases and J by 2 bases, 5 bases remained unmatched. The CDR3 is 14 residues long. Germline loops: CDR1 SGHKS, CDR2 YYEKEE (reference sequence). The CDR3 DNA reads TGTGCCAGCAGCACGGGACAGCTTCAAGAGACCCAGTACTTC. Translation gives CASSTGQLQETQYF.

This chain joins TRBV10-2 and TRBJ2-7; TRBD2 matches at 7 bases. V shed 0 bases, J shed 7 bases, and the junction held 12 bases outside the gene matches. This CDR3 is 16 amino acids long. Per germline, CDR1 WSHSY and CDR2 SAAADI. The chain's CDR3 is CASSESQPGRVGEQYF. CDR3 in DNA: TGCGCCAGCAGTGAGTCTCAACCGGGGAGGGTGGGTGAGCAGTACTTC.

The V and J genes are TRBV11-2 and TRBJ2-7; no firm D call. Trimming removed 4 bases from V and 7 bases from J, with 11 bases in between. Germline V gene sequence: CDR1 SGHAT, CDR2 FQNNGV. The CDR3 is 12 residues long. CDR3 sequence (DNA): TGTGCCAGCAGCTCCCTTAAGGGTGAGCAGTACTTC. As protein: CASSSLKGEQYF. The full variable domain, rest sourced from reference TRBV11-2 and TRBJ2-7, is EAGVAQSPRYKIIEKRQSVAFWCNPISGHATLYWYQQILGQGPKLLIQFQNNGVVDDSQLPKDRFSAERLKGVDSTLKIQPAKLEDSAVYLCASSSLKGEQYFGPGTRLTVT.

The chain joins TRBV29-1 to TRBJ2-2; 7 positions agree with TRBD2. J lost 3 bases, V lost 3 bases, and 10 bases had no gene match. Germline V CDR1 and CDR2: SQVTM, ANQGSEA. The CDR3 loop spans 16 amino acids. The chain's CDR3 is CSVEFWTSEHTGELFF. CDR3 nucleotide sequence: TGCAGCGTTGAGTTTTGGACTAGTGAACACACCGGGGAGCTGTTTTTT.

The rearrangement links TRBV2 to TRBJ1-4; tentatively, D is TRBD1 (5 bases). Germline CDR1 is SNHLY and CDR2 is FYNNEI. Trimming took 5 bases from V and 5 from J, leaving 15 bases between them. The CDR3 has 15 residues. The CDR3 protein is CASSRGGHQNEKLFF. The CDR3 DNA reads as TGTGCCAGCAGTAGGGGAGGCCACCAAAATGAAAAACTGTTTTTT.

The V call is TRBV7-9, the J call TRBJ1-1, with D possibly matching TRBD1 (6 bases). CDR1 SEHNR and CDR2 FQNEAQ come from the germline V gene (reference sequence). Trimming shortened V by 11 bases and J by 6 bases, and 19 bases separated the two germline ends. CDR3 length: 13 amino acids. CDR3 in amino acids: CAGNRVVIPEAFF. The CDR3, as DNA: TGTGCCGGCAACAGGGTGGTCATACCTGAAGCTTTCTTT.

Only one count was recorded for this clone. DNA for the CDR3: TGTGCCAGCAGCTTGTATCTAGCGGACGAGCAGTACTTC. It yields the protein CASSLYLADEQYF. The chain recombines TRBV5-6 with TRBJ2-7; 7 bases agree with TRBD2. The ends lost 1 base at V and 5 bases at J; junction bases unmatched: 3. CDR1 is SGHDT, CDR2 YYEEEE, per germline. CDR3 length: 13 amino acids.